The clone carrying this T cell receptor (beta chain) appeared many times. Antigen unknown. Germline CDR1 SGHRS, CDR2 YFSETQ. After removal of 4 bases from V and 3 bases from J, the junction contained 3 bases not matched to a gene. The CDR3 has 14 residues. This record belongs to a study of identical twins. Study-level points and caveats: Weaker excess sharing between twins was seen in beta out-of-frame sequences. Out-of-frame alpha sequences common to twins exhibited an excess of low generation probability.

Everyone who gave samples was a healthy Caucasian. A universal primer site was created by template switching, with the cDNA bearing unique molecular identifiers. TCRdb re-analysed the 5' RACE reads in MiXCR, keeping a single row per CDR3 protein. The table includes 350,000 to 450,000 distinct CDR3 sequences, approximately 17% detected once. This TCR was sampled from a man in his fifties in good health. The genes are TRBV5-1 and TRBJ2-3; 9 nucleotides line up with TRBD1. The sample was naive T cells sorted from blood. The CDR3 DNA reads as TGCGCCAGCAGCCCCGGACAGGGGACAGATACGCAGTATTTT. This encodes CASSPGQGTDTQYF.